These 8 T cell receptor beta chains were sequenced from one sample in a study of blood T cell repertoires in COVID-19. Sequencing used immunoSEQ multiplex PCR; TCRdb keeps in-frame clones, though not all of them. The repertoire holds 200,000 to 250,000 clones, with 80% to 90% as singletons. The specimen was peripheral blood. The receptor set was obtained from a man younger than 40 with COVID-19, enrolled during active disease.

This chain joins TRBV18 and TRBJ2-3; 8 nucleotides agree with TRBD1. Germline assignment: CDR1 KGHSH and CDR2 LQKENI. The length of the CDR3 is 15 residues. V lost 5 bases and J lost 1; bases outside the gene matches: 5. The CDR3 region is CASSWTGSGTDTQYF. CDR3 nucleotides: TGTGCCAGCTCATGGACAGGGAGTGGCACAGATACGCAGTATTTT.

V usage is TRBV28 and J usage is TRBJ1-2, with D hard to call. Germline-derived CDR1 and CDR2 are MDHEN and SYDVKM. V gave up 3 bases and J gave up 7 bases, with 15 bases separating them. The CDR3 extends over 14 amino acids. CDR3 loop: CASSFGGTRRGYTF. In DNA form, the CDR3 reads TGTGCCAGCAGTTTTGGCGGAACCCGCCGTGGCTACACCTTC.

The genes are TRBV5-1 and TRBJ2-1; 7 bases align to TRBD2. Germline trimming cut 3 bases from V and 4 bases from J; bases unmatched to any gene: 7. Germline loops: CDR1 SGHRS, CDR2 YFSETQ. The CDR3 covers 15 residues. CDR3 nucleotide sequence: TGCGCCAGCAGCTATGGACTAGGTATATACAATGAGCAGTTCTTC. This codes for CASSYGLGIYNEQFF.

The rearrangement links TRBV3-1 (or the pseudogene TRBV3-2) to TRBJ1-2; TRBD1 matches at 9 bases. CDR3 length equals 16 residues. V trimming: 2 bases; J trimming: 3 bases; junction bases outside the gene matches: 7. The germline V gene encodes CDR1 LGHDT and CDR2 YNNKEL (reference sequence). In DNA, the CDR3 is TGTGCCAGCAGCCAATGGGGGACAGGGATCCACTATGGCTACACCTTC. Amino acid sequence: CASSQWGTGIHYGYTF.

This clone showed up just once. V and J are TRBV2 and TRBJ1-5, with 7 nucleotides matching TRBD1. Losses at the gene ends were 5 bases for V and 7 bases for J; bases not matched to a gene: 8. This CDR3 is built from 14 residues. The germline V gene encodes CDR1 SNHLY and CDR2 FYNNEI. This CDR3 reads CASSLRQGEQPQHF. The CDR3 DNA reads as TGTGCCAGCAGTCTACGACAGGGTGAACAGCCCCAGCATTTT.

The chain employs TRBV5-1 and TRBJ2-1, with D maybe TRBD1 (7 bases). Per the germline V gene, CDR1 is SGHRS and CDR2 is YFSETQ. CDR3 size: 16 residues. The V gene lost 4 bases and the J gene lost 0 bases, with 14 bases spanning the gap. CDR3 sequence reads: CASSTRQGGSYNEQFF. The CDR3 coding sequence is TGCGCCAGCAGCACACGCCAGGGGGGCTCCTACAATGAGCAGTTCTTC.

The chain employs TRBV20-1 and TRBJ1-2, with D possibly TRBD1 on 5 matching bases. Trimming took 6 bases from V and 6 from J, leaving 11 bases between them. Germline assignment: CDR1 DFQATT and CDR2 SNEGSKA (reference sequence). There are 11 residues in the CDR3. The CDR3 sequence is CSAIQGNGYTF. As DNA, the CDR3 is TGCAGTGCCATTCAGGGAAATGGCTACACCTTC.

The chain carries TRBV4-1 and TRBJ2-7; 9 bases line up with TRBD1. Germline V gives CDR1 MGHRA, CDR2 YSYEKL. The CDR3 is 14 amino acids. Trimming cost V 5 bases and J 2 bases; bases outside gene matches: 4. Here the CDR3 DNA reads TGCGCCAGCAGCTACAGGGGGCTTGCCTACGAGCAGTACTTC. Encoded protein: CASSYRGLAYEQYF.